Shown below are 18 T cell receptor beta chains from a single sample sequenced in a study of beta chain features in type 1 diabetes. Sequencing targeted expressed TCRB transcripts, as all isolated RNA had been reverse transcribed. Method: immunoSEQ multiplex PCR; TCRdb's copy keeps in-frame clones and lacks some. Among 120,000 to 150,000 clones, less than 9% were seen once, and the ten largest hold about 1.4%. Sequences were obtained from central memory CD4+ T cells from blood. Source of these receptors: a woman younger than 45 in good health.

This clone was found once. The rearrangement joins TRBV7-8 to TRBJ1-1; TRBD1 aligns across 7 bases. V lost 3 bases, J lost 4 bases, and 5 bases stayed unmatched. Germline CDR1 and CDR2: SGHVS and FQNEAQ. This CDR3 region has 14 residues. CDR3 residues: CASSLGTATTEAFF. DNA for the CDR3: TGTGCCAGCAGCTTGGGGACAGCTACCACTGAAGCTTTCTTT.

In this sample, this clone turned up many times. The DNA for the CDR3 is TGCGCCAGCAGCCAAGAACAGGGAGCGGACACCGGGGAGCTGTTTTTT. Translating gives CASSQEQGADTGELFF. This chain joins TRBV4-1 and TRBJ2-2; D is perhaps TRBD1 (6 bases). CDR1 is MGHRA, CDR2 YSYEKL, per germline. The CDR3 runs to 16 residues. Trimming took off 0 bases at V and 3 bases at J, with 11 bases between the two ends.

In its sample, this clone was seen a few times. The V call is TRBV19, the J call TRBJ2-5; D may be TRBD2 (5 bases). The ends were cut back, 2 bases at V and 4 bases at J, with 8 bases in the middle. This CDR3 spans 13 amino acids. CDR1 is LNHDA and CDR2 is SQIVND in the germline V gene (reference sequence). In DNA, the CDR3 is TGTGCCAGTAGTATAACGGCGGGAGAGACCCAGTACTTC. Protein sequence: CASSITAGETQYF.

Many counts were recorded for this clone. This sequence joins TRBV29-1 and TRBJ2-3; 11 bases map to TRBD1. The CDR3 spans 13 residues. In germline, CDR1 is SQVTM, CDR2 ANQGSEA. Unmatched junction bases numbered 2, after V lost 4 bases and J lost 5 bases. The CDR3 bases are TGCAGCGTTGGCGGGACAGGGGGAGATACGCAGTATTTT. Protein sequence: CSVGGTGGDTQYF.

This sequence joins TRBV5-6 and TRBJ2-5; TRBD1 matches at 9 bases. CDR3 length: 17 residues. Germline lookup yields CDR1 SGHDT and CDR2 YYEEEE. Trimming cost V 4 bases and J 5 bases; bases outside gene matches: 15. Here the CDR3 reads CASSRLPNRGRGETQYF. DNA for the CDR3: TGTGCCAGCAGCCGCTTACCCAACAGGGGGCGCGGGGAGACCCAGTACTTC. Filled out from reference TRBV5-6 and TRBJ2-5, the complete variable domain reads DAGVTQSPTHLIKTRGQQVTLRCSPKSGHDTVSWYQQALGQGPQFIFQYYEEEERQRGNFPDRFSGHQFPNYSSELNVNALLLGDSALYLCASSRLPNRGRGETQYFGPGTRLLVL.

This clone has only a few counts. The chain carries TRBV10-3 and TRBJ2-7, with 7 positions matching TRBD2. V lost 0 bases and J lost 2; bases outside the gene matches: 4. Germline CDR1 ENHRY, CDR2 SYGVKD. This CDR3 is 15 amino acids long. This CDR3 is CAISESGGITYEQYF. The CDR3 nucleotides read TGTGCCATCAGTGAGTCGGGAGGGATTACCTACGAGCAGTACTTC.

This clone has just a few counts. The V and J genes are TRBV10-3 and TRBJ2-7, with 8 bases fitting TRBD1. Germline CDR1 ENHRY, CDR2 SYGVKD. J lost 3 bases, V lost 2 bases, and 3 bases had no gene match. This CDR3 comprises 14 residues. CDR3 in amino acids: CAISEGTGIYEQYF. In nucleotides, the CDR3 is TGTGCCATCAGTGAGGGGACAGGCATCTACGAGCAGTACTTC.

This chain connects TRBV6-6 to TRBJ2-7; tentative D call: TRBD1 (6 bases). Trimming removed 6 bases from V and 7 bases from J, with 19 bases in between. CDR1 and CDR2 (germline): MNHNY, SVGAGI (reference sequence). The CDR3 has 14 amino acids. CDR3 in DNA: TGTGCCAGCAGCCACCCCGGACAGTTATTTGAGCAGTACTTC. Residues: CASSHPGQLFEQYF.

The chain carries TRBV6-1 and TRBJ2-5; 7 positions agree with TRBD2. There are 17 residues in the CDR3. Trimming at V came to 2 bases and at J to 3 bases, leaving 12 bases not matched to a gene. Germline-derived CDR1 and CDR2 are MNHNS and SASEGT. The CDR3 region has the DNA TGTGCCAGCAGTGAAATTCATCTTGCGGGAGTTAAAGAGACCCAGTACTTC. Amino acids: CASSEIHLAGVKETQYF.

This chain uses TRBV2 with TRBJ1-3; D might be TRBD1 (5 bases). V was pared by 2 bases and J by 0 bases, with 8 bases between. Germline CDR1 and CDR2: SNHLY and FYNNEI. CDR3 size: 15 residues. The CDR3 DNA sequence: TGTGCCAGCAGTGAATGGGGGGTCTCTGGAAACACCATATATTTT. Its translation is CASSEWGVSGNTIYF.

This clone was seen a few times. This chain joins TRBV6-6 and TRBJ2-5, with TRBD2 matching over 10 bases. CDR3 length: 14 amino acids. J was trimmed by 1 base and V by 4 bases; bases with no gene match: 0. From germline, CDR1 is MNHNY and CDR2 SVGAGI (reference sequence). The CDR3 here is CASSLAGGQETQYF. Here the CDR3 DNA reads TGTGCCAGCAGTTTAGCGGGGGGCCAAGAGACCCAGTACTTC.

The chain couples TRBV7-3 to TRBJ2-1, with 9 bases matching TRBD2. Germline CDR1 and CDR2: SGHTA and FQGTGA. Unmatched junction bases numbered 7, after V lost 1 base and J lost 0 bases. CDR3 length: 18 residues. This CDR3 is CASSLSGLAKSSYNEQFF. The CDR3 DNA sequence: TGTGCCAGCAGCTTAAGCGGACTAGCGAAGAGCTCCTACAATGAGCAGTTCTTC.

The rearrangement uses TRBV19 and TRBJ2-2, with TRBD2 as a possible D gene (5 bases). Germline CDR1 reads LNHDA; CDR2 reads SQIVND (reference sequence). With 8 bases removed from V and 1 base from J, the gap between germline ends came to 8 bases. CDR3 length: 13 residues. The CDR3 protein is CASGLKNTGELFF. For the CDR3, the DNA is TGTGCCAGTGGACTCAAGAACACCGGGGAGCTGTTTTTT.

At least ten counts were recorded for this clone. The rearrangement joins TRBV19 to TRBJ1-1; no clear D. This CDR3 has 13 residues. The germline gives CDR1 LNHDA, CDR2 SQIVND (reference sequence). Trimming took off 11 bases at V and 1 base at J, with 14 bases between the two ends. Written as DNA, the CDR3 is TGTGCCTGCCGGGAGCAGGCGAACACTGAAGCTTTCTTT. Encoded protein: CACREQANTEAFF.

The CDR3 bases are TGTGCCAGCAGCGTAGCCCCACAGCGGGAAGGAGAGACCCAGTACTTC. Protein sequence: CASSVAPQREGETQYF. The chain joins TRBV9 to TRBJ2-5; 7 nucleotides line up with TRBD2. The germline CDR1 and CDR2 sequences are SGDLS and YYNGEE. The CDR3 loop spans 16 amino acids. The trim removed 0 bases at V and 4 bases at J, leaving 9 bases unmatched.

This clone occurred a few times. The chain is built from TRBV5-8 and TRBJ2-5, with D tentatively TRBD2 (5 bases). Germline CDR1 and CDR2: SGHTS and YDEGEE. V was pared by 3 bases and J by 0 bases, with 6 bases between. This CDR3 region has 13 residues. CDR3 amino acids: CASSYGDQETQYF. The DNA of the CDR3 is TGTGCCAGCAGCTACGGGGACCAAGAGACCCAGTACTTC.

This clone has only a few counts. V usage is TRBV19 and J usage is TRBJ1-5; 7 nucleotides align to TRBD1. CDR1 and CDR2 from the germline V gene are LNHDA and SQIVND (reference sequence). This CDR3 has 15 residues. The J segment lost 3 bases and the V segment lost 5 bases, leaving 7 bases of the junction unmatched. The CDR3 sequence is CASSSPGQYNQPQHF. In nucleotides, the CDR3 is TGTGCCAGTAGTTCCCCGGGACAGTACAATCAGCCCCAGCATTTT.

The chain combines TRBV18 with TRBJ2-2; TRBD2 might be the D (6 bases). In germline, CDR1 is KGHSH, CDR2 LQKENI. V was pared by 4 bases and J by 3 bases, with 9 bases between. The CDR3 covers 14 residues. CDR3 in amino acids: CASSRGDHTGELFF. DNA of the CDR3: TGTGCCAGCTCACGGGGGGATCACACCGGGGAGCTGTTTTTT.